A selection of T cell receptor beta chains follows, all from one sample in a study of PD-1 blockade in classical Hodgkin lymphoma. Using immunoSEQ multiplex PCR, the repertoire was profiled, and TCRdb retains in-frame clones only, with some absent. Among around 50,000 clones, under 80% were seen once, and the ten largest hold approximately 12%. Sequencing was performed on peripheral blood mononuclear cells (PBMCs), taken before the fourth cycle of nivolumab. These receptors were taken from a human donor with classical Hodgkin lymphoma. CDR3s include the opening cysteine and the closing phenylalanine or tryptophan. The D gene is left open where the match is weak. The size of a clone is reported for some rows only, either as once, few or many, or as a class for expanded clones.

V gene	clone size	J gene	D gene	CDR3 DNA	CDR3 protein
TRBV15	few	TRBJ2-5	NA	TGTGCCACCAGCAGAGAGGGGGCCGGCAAGACCCAGTACTTC	CATSREGAGKTQYF
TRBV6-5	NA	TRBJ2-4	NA	TGTGCCAGCAGCCCTCGGAGCCCCAAAAACATTCAGTACTTC	CASSPRSPKNIQYF
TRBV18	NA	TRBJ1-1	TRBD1	TGTGCCAGCTCACCGGACAGGGACACTGAAGCTTTCTTT	CASSPDRDTEAFF
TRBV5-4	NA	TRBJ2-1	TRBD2	TGTGCCAGCAGCCTGGAGCGGGAGAGAAGTGAGCAGTTCTTC	CASSLERERSEQFF
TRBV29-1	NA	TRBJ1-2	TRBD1	TGCAGCGATACAGGAGGGACAGGGTATGGCTACACCTTC	CSDTGGTGYGYTF
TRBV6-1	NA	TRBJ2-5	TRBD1	TGTGCCAGCAACCTTTTAAGGACAGGCGGGGAGACCCAGTACTTC	CASNLLRTGGETQYF
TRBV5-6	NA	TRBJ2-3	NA	TGTGCCAGCAGCTCCTCCGGGCTGTCAGATACGCAGTATTTT	CASSSSGLSDTQYF
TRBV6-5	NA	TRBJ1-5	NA	TGTGCCAGCAGTTACCAGGGATCCGATCAGCCCCAGCATTTT	CASSYQGSDQPQHF
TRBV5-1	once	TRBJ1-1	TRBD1	TGCGCCAGCAGCACAGACAGGGTGGAGACTGAAGCTTTCTTT	CASSTDRVETEAFF
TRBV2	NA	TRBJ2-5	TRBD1	TGTGCCAGCAGTCAACCGGGACAGCAGTACCAAGAGACCCAGTACTTC	CASSQPGQQYQETQYF
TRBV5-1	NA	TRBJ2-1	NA	TGCGCCAGCAGCTTGATAACCATTAATGAGCAGTTCTTC	CASSLITINEQFF
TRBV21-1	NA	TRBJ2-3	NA	TGTGCCAGCAGCAAAGGGGGCCCTAGCGGGAGGGCCGCTGGCACAGATACGCAGTATTTT	CASSKGGPSGRAAGTDTQYF
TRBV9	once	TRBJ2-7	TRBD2	TGTGCCAGCAGCATCTTAGCGGGAGGGGGGCAGCAGTACTTC	CASSILAGGGQQYF
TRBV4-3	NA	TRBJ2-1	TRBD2	TGCGCCAGCAGCCACTATAGCGGGTCCCACCTAGGGGAGCAGTTCTTC	CASSHYSGSHLGEQFF
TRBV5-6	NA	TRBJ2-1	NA	TGTGCCAGCACGAGCGGACCGAACAATGAGCAGTTCTTC	CASTSGPNNEQFF
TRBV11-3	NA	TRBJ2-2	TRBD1	TGTGCCAGCAGCTTCGGACAGGGGTGGACCGGGGAGCTGTTTTTT	CASSFGQGWTGELFF
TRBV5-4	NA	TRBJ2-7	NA	TGTGCCAGCAGCTTTCTGGGGTACGAGCAGTACTTC	CASSFLGYEQYF
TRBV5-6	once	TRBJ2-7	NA	TGTGCCAGCAGTTCCGGCCCTATGGGGGGCTACGAGCAGTACTTC	CASSSGPMGGYEQYF
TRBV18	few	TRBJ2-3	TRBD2	TGTGCCAGCTCACCATTTGGACTAGCGGGAAACACAGATACGCAGTATTTT	CASSPFGLAGNTDTQYF
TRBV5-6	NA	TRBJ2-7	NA	TGTGCCAGCAGCTTGGGGTTGGAGCTAGTTGTGCAGTACTTC	CASSLGLELVVQYF
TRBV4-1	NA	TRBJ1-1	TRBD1	TGCGCCAGCAGCCAGACCGGGACAGGGATGAACACTGAAGCTTTCTTT	CASSQTGTGMNTEAFF
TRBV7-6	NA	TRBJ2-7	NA	TGTGCCAGCAGCTTAGTCCGGAACTACGAGCAGTACTTC	CASSLVRNYEQYF
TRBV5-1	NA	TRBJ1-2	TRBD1	TGCGCCAGCAGCTTGGTTGGGACAGGGGGCGTTGACTATGGCTACACCTTC	CASSLVGTGGVDYGYTF
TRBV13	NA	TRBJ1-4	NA	TGTGCCAGCAGCACCACCAGGTTCAATGAAAAACTGTTTTTT	CASSTTRFNEKLFF
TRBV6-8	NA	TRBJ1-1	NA	TGTGCCAGCAACAATCCTGGACGGTTATGCGGCACTGAAGCTTTCTTT	CASNNPGRLCGTEAFF
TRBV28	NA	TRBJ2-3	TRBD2	TGTGCCAGCAGTTTTGCGGGAGCGGATACGCAGTATTTT	CASSFAGADTQYF
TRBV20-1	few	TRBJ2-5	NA	TGCAGTGCTATTCGGCGGGAGACCCAGTACTTC	CSAIRRETQYF
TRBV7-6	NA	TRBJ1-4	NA	TGTGCCAGCAGCCCTGGGGGGCTGGATGAAAAACTGTTTTTT	CASSPGGLDEKLFF
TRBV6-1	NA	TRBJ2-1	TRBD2	TGTGCCACCCTCGGCCTACTAGCGGTCTACAATGAGCAGTTCTTC	CATLGLLAVYNEQFF
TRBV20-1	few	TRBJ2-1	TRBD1	TGCAGTGCTTCAGGGGGCCGGGAGCAGTTCTTC	CSASGGREQFF
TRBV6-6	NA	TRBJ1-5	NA	TGTGCCAGCAGTTACTCGGCACAGGCGAGCAATCAGCCCCAGCATTTT	CASSYSAQASNQPQHF
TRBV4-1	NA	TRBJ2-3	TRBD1	TGCGCCAGCAGCCAAGCCGGGACAGGAAGCACAGATACGCAGTATTTT	CASSQAGTGSTDTQYF
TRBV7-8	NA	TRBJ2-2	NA	TGTGCCAGCAGCTTAGCGCGGTTCAGGGACGTGCTGTTTTTT	CASSLARFRDVLFF
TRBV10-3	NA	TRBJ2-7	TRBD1	TGTGCCATCGGGGGACAGATCTACGAGCAGTACTTC	CAIGGQIYEQYF
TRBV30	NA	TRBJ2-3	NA	TGTGCCTGCCAAAGGCCATACTCCACAGATACGCAGTATTTT	CACQRPYSTDTQYF
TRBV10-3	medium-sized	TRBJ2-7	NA	TGTGCCTTACAGGGAGGTCACGAGCAGTACTTC	CALQGGHEQYF
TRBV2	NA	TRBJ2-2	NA	TGTGCCAGCAGTGAACAGGAGGGTTACGGGGAGCTGTTTTTT	CASSEQEGYGELFF
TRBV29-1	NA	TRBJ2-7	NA	TGCAGCGTTGTCGACGACCCCTCCTACGAGCAGTACTTC	CSVVDDPSYEQYF
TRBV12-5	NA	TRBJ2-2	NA	TGTGCTAGTGCCCTTTGGGAGTCGGCCGGGGAGCTGTTTTTT	CASALWESAGELFF
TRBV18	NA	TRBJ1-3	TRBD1	TGTGCCAGCTCACCACCGGGGGGACAGCATGGAAACACCATATATTTT	CASSPPGGQHGNTIYF
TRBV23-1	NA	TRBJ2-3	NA	TGCGCCAGCAGTCAATCGTCGAAGGGCCGTCCAGGTGTCGTTAGCACAGATACGCAGTATTTT	CASSQSSKGRPGVVSTDTQYF
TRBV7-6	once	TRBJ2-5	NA	TGTGCCAGCAGCTTAGCGGGTGTTGACAGAACCGAGACCCAGTACTTC	CASSLAGVDRTETQYF
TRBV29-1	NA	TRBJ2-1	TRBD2	TGCAGCGCCCGGCAGTCTAGCGGGAGGCTTTCCTACAATGAGCAGTTCTTC	CSARQSSGRLSYNEQFF
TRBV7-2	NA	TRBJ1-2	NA	TGTGCCAGCAGCTTAACCACAGGGATTAACTATGGCTACACCTTC	CASSLTTGINYGYTF
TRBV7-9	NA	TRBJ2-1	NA	TGTGCCAGCAGCTTAGCGCTCGCGTATGAGCAGTTCTTC	CASSLALAYEQFF
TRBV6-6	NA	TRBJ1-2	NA	TGTGCCAGCAGTTATTCAGAGAGTAACTATGGCTACACCTTC	CASSYSESNYGYTF
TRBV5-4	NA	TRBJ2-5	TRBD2	TGTGCCAGCAGTCCCGGGACTAGCGGGCCAGAGACCCAGTACTTC	CASSPGTSGPETQYF
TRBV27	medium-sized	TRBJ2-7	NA	TGTGCCAGCAGTTTCCAGACCGAATACGAGCAGTACTTC	CASSFQTEYEQYF
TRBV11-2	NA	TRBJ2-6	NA	TGTGCCAGCAGACACAATAACCTCCGCTCTGGGGCCAACGTCCTGACTTTC	CASRHNNLRSGANVLTF
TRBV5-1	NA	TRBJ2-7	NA	TGCGCCAGCAGCTTGATTGGCTACGAGCAGTACTTC	CASSLIGYEQYF
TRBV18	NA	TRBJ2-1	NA	TGTGCCAGCTCCCTCGGGACTGGATCCTACAATGAGCAGTTCTTC	CASSLGTGSYNEQFF
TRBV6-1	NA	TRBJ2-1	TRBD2	TGTGCCAGCAACAGACTAGCGGGTCACAATGAGCAGTTCTTC	CASNRLAGHNEQFF
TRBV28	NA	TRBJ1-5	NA	TGTGCCAGCAGATCCGTCCCAGCCCGGCAGCCCCAGCATTTT	CASRSVPARQPQHF
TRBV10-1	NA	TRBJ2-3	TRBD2	TGCGCCAGCAGTCCACTAGCGGGAGGGACGCAGTATTTT	CASSPLAGGTQYF